The text below deals with one TCR beta chain. Sorted-subset replicate PCRs used about 180 ng DNA, approximately 33,000 T cell genomes. Using immunoSEQ multiplex PCR, the repertoire was profiled, and TCRdb retains in-frame clones only, with some absent. Counted here are 2 million or so clones, 95% occurring once; the ten biggest clones make up 0.1% to 0.15%. The record originates from a study of shared clonotypes between healthy human individuals. Deletions cut 3 bases from V and 2 bases from J, with 9 bases between. Germline-derived CDR1 and CDR2 are KGHSH and LQKENI. There are 14 residues in the CDR3.

The TCR originated in a man aged 18-30 years in good health. The chain joins TRBV18 to TRBJ2-3; the D gene is possibly TRBD1 (5 bases). Sequencing used naive CD4+ T cells sorted from blood. Described subset: CD45RA+ positively selected. The DNA of the CDR3 is TGTGCCAGCTCACCGACAGCCAACACAGATACGCAGTATTTT. Amino acid sequence: CASSPTANTDTQYF.